This T cell receptor beta chain was sequenced in a study of metastatic and nonmetastatic thyroid tumors. Across the study: Repertoire comparison spanned blood and tumor or nodule tissue of malignant and benign thyroid patients. Findings of the study overall: Within blood and tumor, benign nodules reportedly had significantly lower TCR beta diversity than malignant thyroid tumors did.

The length of the CDR3 is 13 residues. V lost 0 bases, J lost 8 bases, and 10 bases lay in between. Original processing notes: Clinicopathological groups differed in CDR3, with these differences serving to build a distant-metastasis classifier for papillary thyroid cancer. TCRdb re-called the PCR reads through MiXCR. The V and J calls, along with clone size, are taken from TCRdb and not from the paper's own processing. The sample contains 60,000 to 75,000 clones, just over 4% of which appear only once. Among the patients, none had received any treatment before thyroid surgery. Worth noting for this clone: Antigen: not known.

The specimen was blood. The chain has TRBV12-3 or TRBV12-4 and TRBJ1-2; D is uncertain. The sequence was collected from a female donor with papillary thyroid cancer or a benign thyroid nodule (not recorded which). Some clones in this sample may be carry-over from other donors' samples. CDR3: CASSLALGGGYTF. DNA for the CDR3: TGTGCCAGCAGTTTAGCGCTGGGTGGAGGCTACACCTTC.